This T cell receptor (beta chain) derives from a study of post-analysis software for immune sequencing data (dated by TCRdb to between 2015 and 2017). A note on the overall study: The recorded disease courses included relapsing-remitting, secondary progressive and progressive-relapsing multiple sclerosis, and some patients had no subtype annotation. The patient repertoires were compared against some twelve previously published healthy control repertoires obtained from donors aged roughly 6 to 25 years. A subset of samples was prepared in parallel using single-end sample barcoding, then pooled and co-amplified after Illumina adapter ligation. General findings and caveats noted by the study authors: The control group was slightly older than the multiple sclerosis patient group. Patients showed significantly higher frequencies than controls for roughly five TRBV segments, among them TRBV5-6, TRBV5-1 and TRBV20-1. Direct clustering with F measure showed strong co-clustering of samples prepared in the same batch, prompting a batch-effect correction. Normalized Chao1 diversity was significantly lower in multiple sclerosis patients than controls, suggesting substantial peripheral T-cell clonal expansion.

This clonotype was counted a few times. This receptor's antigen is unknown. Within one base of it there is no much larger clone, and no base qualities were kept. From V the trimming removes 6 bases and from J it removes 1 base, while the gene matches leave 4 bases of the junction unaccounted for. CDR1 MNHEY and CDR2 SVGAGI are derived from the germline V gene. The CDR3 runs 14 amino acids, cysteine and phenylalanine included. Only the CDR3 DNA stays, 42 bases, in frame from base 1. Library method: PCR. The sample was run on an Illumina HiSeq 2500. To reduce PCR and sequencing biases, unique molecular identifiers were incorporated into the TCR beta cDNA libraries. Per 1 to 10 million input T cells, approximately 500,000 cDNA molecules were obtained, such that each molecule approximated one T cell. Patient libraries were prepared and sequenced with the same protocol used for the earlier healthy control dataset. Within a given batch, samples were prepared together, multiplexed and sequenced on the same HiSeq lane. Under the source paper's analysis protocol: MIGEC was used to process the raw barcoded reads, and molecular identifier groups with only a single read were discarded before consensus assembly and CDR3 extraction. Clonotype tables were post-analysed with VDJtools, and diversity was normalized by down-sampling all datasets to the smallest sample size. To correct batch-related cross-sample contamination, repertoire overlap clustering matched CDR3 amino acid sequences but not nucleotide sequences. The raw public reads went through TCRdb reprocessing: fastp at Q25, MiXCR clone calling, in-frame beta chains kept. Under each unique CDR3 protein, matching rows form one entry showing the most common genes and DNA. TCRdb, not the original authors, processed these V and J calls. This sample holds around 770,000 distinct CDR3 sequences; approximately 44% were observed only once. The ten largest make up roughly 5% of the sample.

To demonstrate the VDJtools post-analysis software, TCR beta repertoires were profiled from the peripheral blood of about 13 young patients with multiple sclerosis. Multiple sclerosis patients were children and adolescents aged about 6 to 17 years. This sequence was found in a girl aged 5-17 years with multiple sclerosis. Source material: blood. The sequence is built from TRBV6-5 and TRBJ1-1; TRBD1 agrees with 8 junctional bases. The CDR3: CASSRGQANTEAFF. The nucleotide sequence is TGTGCCAGCAGCAGGGGACAGGCGAACACTGAAGCTTTCTTT.